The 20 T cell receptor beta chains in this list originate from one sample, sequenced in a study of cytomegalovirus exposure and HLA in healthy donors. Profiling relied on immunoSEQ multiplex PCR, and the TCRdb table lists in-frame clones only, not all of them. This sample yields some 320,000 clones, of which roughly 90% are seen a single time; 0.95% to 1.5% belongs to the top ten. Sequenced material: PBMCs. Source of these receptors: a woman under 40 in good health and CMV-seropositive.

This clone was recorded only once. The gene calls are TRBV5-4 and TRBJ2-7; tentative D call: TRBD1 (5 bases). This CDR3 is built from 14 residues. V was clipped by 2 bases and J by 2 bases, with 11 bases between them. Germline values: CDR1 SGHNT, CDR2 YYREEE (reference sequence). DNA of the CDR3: TGTGCCAGCAGCTTTGGAACAGGAGCCTACGAGCAGTACTTC. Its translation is CASSFGTGAYEQYF.

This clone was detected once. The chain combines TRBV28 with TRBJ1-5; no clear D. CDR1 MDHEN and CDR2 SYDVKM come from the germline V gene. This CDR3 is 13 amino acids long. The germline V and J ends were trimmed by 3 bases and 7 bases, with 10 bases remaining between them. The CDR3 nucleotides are TGTGCCAGCAGTTTGGGGAGGTTCCAGCCCCAGCATTTT. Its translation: CASSLGRFQPQHF. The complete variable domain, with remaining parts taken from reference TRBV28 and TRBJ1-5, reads DVKVTQSSRYLVKRTGEKVFLECVQDMDHENMFWYRQDPGLGLRLIYFSYDVKMKEKGDIPEGYSVSREKKERFSLILESASTNQTSMYLCASSLGRFQPQHFGDGTRLSIL.

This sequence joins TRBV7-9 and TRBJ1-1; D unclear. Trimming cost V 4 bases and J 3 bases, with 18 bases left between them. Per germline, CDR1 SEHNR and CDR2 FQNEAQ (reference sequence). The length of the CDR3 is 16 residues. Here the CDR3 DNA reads TGTGCCAGCAGCTCGGAGACGGGTTATCCGGACACTGAAGCTTTCTTT. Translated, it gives CASSSETGYPDTEAFF.

The CDR3 bases are TGCAGCGTTGACACTACAGGGGCAGAGACCCAGTACTTC. It encodes CSVDTTGAETQYF. This sequence joins TRBV29-1 and TRBJ2-5; 7 bases match TRBD1. Per germline, CDR1 SQVTM and CDR2 ANQGSEA. The CDR3 covers 13 residues. V was pared by 3 bases and J by 4 bases, with 5 bases of the junction left unmatched.

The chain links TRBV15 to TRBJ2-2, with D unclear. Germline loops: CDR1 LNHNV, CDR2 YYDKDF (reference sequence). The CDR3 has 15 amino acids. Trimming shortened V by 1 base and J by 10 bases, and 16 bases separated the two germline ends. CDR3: CATSRVGPLNPELFF. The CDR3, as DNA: TGTGCCACCAGCAGAGTAGGGCCTTTGAATCCGGAGCTGTTTTTT.

The CDR3 spells CASSLTGSTGELFF. CDR3 DNA sequence: TGCGCCAGCAGCTTAACAGGGAGCACCGGGGAGCTGTTTTTT. The J gene is TRBJ2-2, the V gene TRBV5-1; weak D call: TRBD1 (6 bases). CDR1 and CDR2 (germline): SGHRS, YFSETQ. The CDR3 has 14 residues. Between the trimmed V and J ends, which lost 2 bases and 4 bases, there was a span of 9 bases.

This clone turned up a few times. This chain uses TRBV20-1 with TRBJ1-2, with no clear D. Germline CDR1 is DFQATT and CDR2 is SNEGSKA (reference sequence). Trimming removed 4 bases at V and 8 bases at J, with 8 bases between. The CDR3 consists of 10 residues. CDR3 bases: TGCAGTGCTAAAGGTGGGGGCTACACCTTC. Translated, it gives CSAKGGGYTF.

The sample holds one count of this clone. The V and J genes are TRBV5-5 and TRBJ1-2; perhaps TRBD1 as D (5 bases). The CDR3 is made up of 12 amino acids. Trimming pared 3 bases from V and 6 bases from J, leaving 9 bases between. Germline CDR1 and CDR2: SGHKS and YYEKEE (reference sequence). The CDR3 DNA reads TGTGCCAGCAGCTGGGACTTGGATGGCTACACCTTC. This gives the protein CASSWDLDGYTF.

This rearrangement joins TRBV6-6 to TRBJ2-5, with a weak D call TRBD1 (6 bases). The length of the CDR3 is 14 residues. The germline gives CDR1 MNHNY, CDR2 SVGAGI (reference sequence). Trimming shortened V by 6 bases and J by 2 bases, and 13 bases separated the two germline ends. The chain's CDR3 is CASRPYRDQETQYF. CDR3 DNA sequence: TGTGCCAGCAGACCTTACAGGGATCAAGAGACCCAGTACTTC.

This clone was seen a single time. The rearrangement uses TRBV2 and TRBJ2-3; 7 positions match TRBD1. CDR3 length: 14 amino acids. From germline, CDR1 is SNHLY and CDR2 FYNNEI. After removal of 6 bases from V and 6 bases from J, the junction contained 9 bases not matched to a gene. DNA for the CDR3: TGTGCCAGCAGAACGGGACAGTTCATGGATACGCAGTATTTT. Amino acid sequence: CASRTGQFMDTQYF.

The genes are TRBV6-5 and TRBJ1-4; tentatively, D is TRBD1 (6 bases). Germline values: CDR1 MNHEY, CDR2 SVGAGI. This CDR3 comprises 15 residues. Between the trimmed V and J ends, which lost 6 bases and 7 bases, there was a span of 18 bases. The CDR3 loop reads CASRPEGGRGEKLFF. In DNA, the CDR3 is TGTGCCAGCAGACCCGAAGGGGGAAGGGGTGAAAAACTGTTTTTT.

The CDR3: CASSLSPGTIYEQYF. The CDR3 coding sequence is TGCGCCAGCAGCTTATCTCCCGGGACAATCTACGAGCAGTACTTC. The gene calls are TRBV5-1 and TRBJ2-7, with D perhaps matching TRBD1 (6 bases). Germline V gives CDR1 SGHRS, CDR2 YFSETQ. The CDR3 extends over 15 amino acids. The V gene lost 2 bases and the J gene lost 3 bases, with 15 bases spanning the gap.

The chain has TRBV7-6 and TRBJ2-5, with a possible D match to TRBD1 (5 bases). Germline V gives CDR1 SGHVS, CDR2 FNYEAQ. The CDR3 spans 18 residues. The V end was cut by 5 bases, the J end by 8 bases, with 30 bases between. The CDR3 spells CASSPHRIARQKEKTQYF. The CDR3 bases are TGTGCCAGCAGCCCTCACAGAATAGCCCGACAGAAGGAGAAAACCCAGTACTTC.

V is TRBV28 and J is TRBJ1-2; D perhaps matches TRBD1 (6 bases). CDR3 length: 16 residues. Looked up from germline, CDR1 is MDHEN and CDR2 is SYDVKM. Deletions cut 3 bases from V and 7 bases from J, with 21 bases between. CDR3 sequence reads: CASSFFPLLKGGGYTF. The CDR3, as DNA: TGTGCCAGCAGTTTTTTTCCCCTCCTTAAGGGGGGTGGCTACACCTTC.

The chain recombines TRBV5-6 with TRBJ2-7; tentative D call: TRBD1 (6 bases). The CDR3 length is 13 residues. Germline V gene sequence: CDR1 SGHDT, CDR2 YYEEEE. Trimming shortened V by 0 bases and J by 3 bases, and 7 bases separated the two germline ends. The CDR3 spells CASSLGTDYEQYF. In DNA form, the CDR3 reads TGTGCCAGCAGCTTGGGGACAGACTACGAGCAGTACTTC.

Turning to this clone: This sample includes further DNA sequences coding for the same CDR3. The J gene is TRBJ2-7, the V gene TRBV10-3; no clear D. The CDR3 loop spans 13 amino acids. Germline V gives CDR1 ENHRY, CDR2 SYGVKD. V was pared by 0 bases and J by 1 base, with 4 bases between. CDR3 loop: CAISESLSYEQYF. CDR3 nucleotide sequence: TGTGCCATCAGTGAGTCTTTATCCTACGAGCAGTACTTC.

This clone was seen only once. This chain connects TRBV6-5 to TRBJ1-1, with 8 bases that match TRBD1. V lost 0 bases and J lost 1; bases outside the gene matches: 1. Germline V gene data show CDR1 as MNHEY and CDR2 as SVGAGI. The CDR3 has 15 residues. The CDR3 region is CASSYSDRANTEAFF. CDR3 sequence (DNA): TGTGCCAGCAGTTACTCGGACAGGGCGAACACTGAAGCTTTCTTT.

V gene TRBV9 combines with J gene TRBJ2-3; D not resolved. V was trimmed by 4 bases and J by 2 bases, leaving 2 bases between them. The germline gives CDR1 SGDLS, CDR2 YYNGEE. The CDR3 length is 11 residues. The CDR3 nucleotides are TGTGCCAGCAGCACCACAGATACGCAGTATTTT. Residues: CASSTTDTQYF.

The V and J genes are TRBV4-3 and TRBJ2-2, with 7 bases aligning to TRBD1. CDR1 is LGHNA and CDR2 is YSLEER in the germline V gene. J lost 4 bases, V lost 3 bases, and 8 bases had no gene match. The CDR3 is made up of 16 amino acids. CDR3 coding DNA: TGCGCCAGCAGCCAGCGACAGGGTTTTGGCACCGGGGAGCTGTTTTTT. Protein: CASSQRQGFGTGELFF.

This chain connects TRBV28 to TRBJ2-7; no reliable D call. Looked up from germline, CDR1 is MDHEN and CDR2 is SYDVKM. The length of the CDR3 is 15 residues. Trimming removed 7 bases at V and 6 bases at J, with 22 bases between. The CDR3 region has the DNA TGTGCCAGCAACCCGCCGGGCACGCACCCCGTCGAGCAGTACTTC. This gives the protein CASNPPGTHPVEQYF.